This paragraph covers one T cell receptor (beta chain) sequence. What it binds is unknown. Clones were sequenced by immunoSEQ multiplex PCR, and TCRdb holds only the in-frame ones, with some missing. This table holds 1.5 million to 2.5 million clones, about 95% found once. There are 18 residues in the CDR3. V shed 5 bases and J 3 bases; nucleotides not matched to a gene: 14. CDR1 and CDR2 (germline): SNHLY, FYNNEI. This sample was taken from a study of shared clonotypes between healthy human individuals. Notes on the study in general: Unshared clonotypes carried lower generation probabilities than those common to all four donors.

Only CD45RO-negative cells positively selected for CCR7 counted as naive CD8 cells, so terminally differentiated effector memory CD45RA+ cells were excluded. The sequence came from a man between 18 and 29 years old in good health. The sequenced sample consisted of naive CD8+ T cells sorted from blood. The chain uses TRBV2 and TRBJ2-3; 10 bases map to TRBD2. This chain's CDR3 is CASSLPLGSGGLTDTQYF. In nucleotides, the CDR3 is TGTGCCAGCAGTCTTCCTTTGGGTAGCGGGGGGTTAACAGATACGCAGTATTTT. Using reference TRBV2 and TRBJ2-3 for the parts outside the CDR3, the full variable domain is EPEVTQTPSHQVTQMGQEVILRCVPISNHLYFYWYRQILGQKVEFLVSFYNNEISEKSEIFDDQFSVERPDGSNFTLKIRSTKLEDSAMYFCASSLPLGSGGLTDTQYFGPGTRLTVL.